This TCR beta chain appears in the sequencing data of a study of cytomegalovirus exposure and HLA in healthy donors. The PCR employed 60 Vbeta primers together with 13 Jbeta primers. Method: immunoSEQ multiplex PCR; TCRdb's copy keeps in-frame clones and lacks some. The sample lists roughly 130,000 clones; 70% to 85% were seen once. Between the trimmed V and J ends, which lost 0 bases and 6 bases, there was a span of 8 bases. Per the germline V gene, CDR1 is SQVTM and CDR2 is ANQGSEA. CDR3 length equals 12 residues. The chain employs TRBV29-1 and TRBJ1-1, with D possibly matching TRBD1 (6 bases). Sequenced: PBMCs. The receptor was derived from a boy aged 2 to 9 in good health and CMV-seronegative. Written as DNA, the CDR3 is TGCAGCGTTGAAGATCGGACAGCTGAAGCTTTCTTT. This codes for CSVEDRTAEAFF.